What follows are 18 T cell receptor beta chains derived from one specimen sequenced in a study of regulatory dendritic cells for organ transplantation. No antigen has been identified for these receptors. CFSE-labeled sorted T cells met regulatory or mature dendritic cells for about five days. The table came from immunoSEQ multiplex PCR; TCRdb's copy has only in-frame clones and leaves some out. The table has roughly 9,300 clones, around 80% seen once; the top ten hold approximately 2.5%. Sequenced material: memory CD4+ T cells from blood cultured with dendritic cells. Regarding subset: CD45RO+ memory T cells. These receptors originate from a human donor in good health.

The chain employs TRBV13 and TRBJ1-1; no clear D. CDR1 PRHDT and CDR2 FYEKMQ come from the germline V gene (reference sequence). There are 15 residues in the CDR3. V was cut by 3 bases and J by 8 bases, with 19 bases left in between. The CDR3 region is CASSFDRQRGAEAFF. In nucleotides, the CDR3 is TGTGCCAGCAGCTTCGATCGGCAAAGAGGCGCGGAAGCTTTCTTT.

The genes are TRBV7-2 and TRBJ1-1, with D tentatively TRBD1 (5 bases). Per the germline V gene, CDR1 is SGHTA and CDR2 is FQGNSA. This CDR3 region has 13 residues. The germline V and J ends were trimmed by 4 bases and 1 base, with 7 bases remaining between them. The CDR3 loop reads CASSSQENTEAFF. The DNA for the CDR3 is TGTGCCAGCAGCTCACAGGAGAACACTGAAGCTTTCTTT.

This chain uses TRBV19 with TRBJ2-3, with 8 bases aligning to TRBD2. The CDR3 totals 16 residues. V was pared by 3 bases and J by 4 bases, with 9 bases of the junction left unmatched. Looked up from germline, CDR1 is LNHDA and CDR2 is SQIVND (reference sequence). The CDR3 region is CASSISSAGGSDTQYF. DNA of the CDR3: TGTGCCAGTAGTATTTCGTCTGCGGGGGGTTCAGATACGCAGTATTTT. The complete variable domain, with remaining parts taken from reference TRBV19 and TRBJ2-3, reads DGGITQSPKYLFRKEGQNVTLSCEQNLNHDAMYWYRQDPGQGLRLIYYSQIVNDFQKGDIAEGYSVSREKKESFPLTVTSAQKNPTAFYLCASSISSAGGSDTQYFGPGTRLTVL.

Comment on this clone: This same CDR3 is encoded by further DNA sequences in the sample. The genes are TRBV28 and TRBJ2-3; 7 bases agree with TRBD2. J gave up 2 bases and V 5 bases, and 7 bases lay outside the gene matches. The CDR3 loop spans 15 amino acids. Germline loops: CDR1 MDHEN, CDR2 SYDVKM. The CDR3 region is CASSLPSGLTDTQYF. The CDR3 nucleotides read TGTGCCAGCAGTCTTCCTAGCGGCCTCACAGATACGCAGTATTTT.

The V and J genes are TRBV18 and TRBJ1-4, with a weak D call TRBD1 (5 bases). The V gene lost 0 bases and the J gene lost 7 bases, with 6 bases spanning the gap. The CDR3 has 13 residues. The germline gives CDR1 KGHSH, CDR2 LQKENI. CDR3 coding DNA: TGTGCCAGCTCACCACCAGGGACTGAAAAACTGTTTTTT. Encoded protein: CASSPPGTEKLFF.

There are a few counts of this clone. This chain uses TRBV18 with TRBJ1-5; D is perhaps TRBD1 (5 bases). Germline V gene lookup returns CDR1 KGHSH and CDR2 LQKENI. V was cut by 3 bases and J by 2 bases, with 8 bases left in between. The CDR3 has 14 amino acids. Here the CDR3 reads CASSPGGGNQPQHF. The DNA for the CDR3 is TGTGCCAGCTCACCCGGGGGAGGCAATCAGCCCCAGCATTTT. The complete variable domain, with remaining parts taken from reference TRBV18 and TRBJ1-5, reads NAGVMQNPRHLVRRRGQEARLRCSPMKGHSHVYWYRQLPEEGLKFMVYLQKENIIDESGMPKERFSAEFPKEGPSILRIQQVVRGDSAAYFCASSPGGGNQPQHFGDGTRLSIL.

The rearrangement uses TRBV6-1 and TRBJ2-7; possible D gene TRBD1, 6 bases. V dropped 5 bases and J dropped 6 bases, with 14 bases sitting between them. The length of the CDR3 is 13 residues. Germline CDR1 reads MNHNS; CDR2 reads SASEGT. CDR3 in DNA: TGTGCCAGCAGTCACCGGGACACCCTCGAGCAGTACTTC. Residues: CASSHRDTLEQYF.

The V gene is TRBV19, the J gene TRBJ1-3, with D perhaps TRBD1 (6 bases). The germline V gene has CDR1 LNHDA and CDR2 SQIVND (reference sequence). Trimming pared 7 bases from V and 2 bases from J, leaving 12 bases between. CDR3 length: 14 amino acids. As DNA, the CDR3 is TGTGCCAGTACCCCGCGGGGGCCTGGAAACACCATATATTTT. Its translation is CASTPRGPGNTIYF.

The chain combines TRBV18 with TRBJ2-1; 9 nucleotides line up with TRBD1. The V segment lost 6 bases and the J segment 6 bases; nucleotides outside the gene matches: 9. The CDR3 sequence is 15 residues long. Germline-derived CDR1 and CDR2 are KGHSH and LQKENI. CDR3 protein: CASSQQGAPPNEQFF. For the CDR3, the DNA is TGTGCCAGCTCGCAACAGGGGGCCCCCCCCAATGAGCAGTTCTTC.

Comments on this clone: This specimen includes other DNA sequences encoding the same CDR3. The chain couples TRBV15 to TRBJ2-6; D tentatively reads TRBD1 or TRBD2 (5 bases each). CDR3 size: 17 residues. Germline loops: CDR1 LNHNV, CDR2 YYDKDF (reference sequence). Trimming shortened V by 0 bases and J by 2 bases, and 11 bases separated the two germline ends. This CDR3 is CATSRDRGPTGANVLTF. For the CDR3, the DNA is TGTGCCACCAGCAGAGATAGGGGACCCACTGGGGCCAACGTCCTGACTTTC.

The CDR3 here is CASSFTPDSYGYTF. DNA for the CDR3: TGCGCCAGCAGCTTCACCCCGGACTCGTATGGCTACACCTTC. The chain uses TRBV5-1 and TRBJ1-2, with D unresolved. The CDR3 runs to 14 residues. CDR1 and CDR2 (germline): SGHRS, YFSETQ. V was trimmed by 2 bases and J by 5 bases, leaving 13 bases between them.

This chain uses TRBV4-3 with TRBJ1-2, with D perhaps matching TRBD1 (5 bases). The V and J ends lost 0 bases and 1 base respectively, with 9 bases between them. The CDR3 runs 15 residues. Germline CDR1 reads LGHNA; CDR2 reads YSLEER. The CDR3 DNA reads TGCGCCAGCAGCCAAGAATGGGGGTTTAACTATGGCTACACCTTC. Translation: CASSQEWGFNYGYTF.

The chain couples TRBV30 to TRBJ2-3; 8 nucleotides match TRBD2. V was clipped by 4 bases and J by 0 bases; unmatched bases: 3. In germline, CDR1 is GTSNPN, CDR2 SVGIG (reference sequence). The CDR3 extends over 14 amino acids. CDR3 sequence (DNA): TGTGCCTGGATAGCGGGAACTAGCACAGATACGCAGTATTTT. Its translation: CAWIAGTSTDTQYF.

This clone was observed a few times. This chain links TRBV30 with TRBJ2-3, with 7 nucleotides matching TRBD1. Germline values: CDR1 GTSNPN, CDR2 SVGIG (reference sequence). The CDR3 contains 16 residues. Trimming at V came to 2 bases and at J to 2 bases, leaving 10 bases not matched to a gene. The CDR3 sequence: CAWSPGQPKFTDTQYF. CDR3 DNA sequence: TGTGCCTGGAGTCCGGGACAGCCTAAATTCACAGATACGCAGTATTTT.

V gene TRBV7-9 combines with J gene TRBJ1-4, with 8 bases lining up with TRBD1. This CDR3 contains 14 residues. Unmatched junction bases numbered 8, after V lost 6 bases and J lost 8 bases. Germline CDR1 reads SEHNR; CDR2 reads FQNEAQ (reference sequence). The CDR3 protein is CASSPGTGGEKLFF. The CDR3 DNA reads as TGTGCCAGCAGTCCCGGGACAGGAGGCGAAAAACTGTTTTTT.

This clone was counted once. The chain joins TRBV11-2 to TRBJ1-1, with D hard to call. V was shortened by 5 bases and J by 4 bases, with 14 bases between the two germline ends. CDR1 is SGHAT, CDR2 FQNNGV, per germline. This CDR3 is 14 amino acids long. The CDR3 coding sequence is TGTGCCAGCAGCCCTATTGGAGGTTTCACTGAAGCTTTCTTT. Its protein is CASSPIGGFTEAFF.

The V and J genes are TRBV29-1 and TRBJ2-7; maybe TRBD1 (6 bases). CDR1 and CDR2 from the germline V gene are SQVTM and ANQGSEA. Trimming removed 7 bases from V and 5 bases from J, with 12 bases in between. There are 11 residues in the CDR3. The CDR3 sequence: CSEPDRNEQYF. CDR3 bases: TGCAGCGAACCCGACAGGAACGAGCAGTACTTC.

V gene TRBV5-6 combines with J gene TRBJ2-2; 7 bases align to TRBD2. The CDR3 is 13 amino acids. Germline CDR1 and CDR2: SGHDT and YYEEEE. V was pared by 2 bases and J by 6 bases, with 1 base of the junction left unmatched. CDR3 loop: CASSFGGAGELFF. DNA for the CDR3: TGTGCCAGCAGCTTTGGGGGGGCCGGGGAGCTGTTTTTT. Variable domain in full (rest from reference TRBV5-6 and TRBJ2-2): DAGVTQSPTHLIKTRGQQVTLRCSPKSGHDTVSWYQQALGQGPQFIFQYYEEEERQRGNFPDRFSGHQFPNYSSELNVNALLLGDSALYLCASSFGGAGELFFGEGSRLTVL.